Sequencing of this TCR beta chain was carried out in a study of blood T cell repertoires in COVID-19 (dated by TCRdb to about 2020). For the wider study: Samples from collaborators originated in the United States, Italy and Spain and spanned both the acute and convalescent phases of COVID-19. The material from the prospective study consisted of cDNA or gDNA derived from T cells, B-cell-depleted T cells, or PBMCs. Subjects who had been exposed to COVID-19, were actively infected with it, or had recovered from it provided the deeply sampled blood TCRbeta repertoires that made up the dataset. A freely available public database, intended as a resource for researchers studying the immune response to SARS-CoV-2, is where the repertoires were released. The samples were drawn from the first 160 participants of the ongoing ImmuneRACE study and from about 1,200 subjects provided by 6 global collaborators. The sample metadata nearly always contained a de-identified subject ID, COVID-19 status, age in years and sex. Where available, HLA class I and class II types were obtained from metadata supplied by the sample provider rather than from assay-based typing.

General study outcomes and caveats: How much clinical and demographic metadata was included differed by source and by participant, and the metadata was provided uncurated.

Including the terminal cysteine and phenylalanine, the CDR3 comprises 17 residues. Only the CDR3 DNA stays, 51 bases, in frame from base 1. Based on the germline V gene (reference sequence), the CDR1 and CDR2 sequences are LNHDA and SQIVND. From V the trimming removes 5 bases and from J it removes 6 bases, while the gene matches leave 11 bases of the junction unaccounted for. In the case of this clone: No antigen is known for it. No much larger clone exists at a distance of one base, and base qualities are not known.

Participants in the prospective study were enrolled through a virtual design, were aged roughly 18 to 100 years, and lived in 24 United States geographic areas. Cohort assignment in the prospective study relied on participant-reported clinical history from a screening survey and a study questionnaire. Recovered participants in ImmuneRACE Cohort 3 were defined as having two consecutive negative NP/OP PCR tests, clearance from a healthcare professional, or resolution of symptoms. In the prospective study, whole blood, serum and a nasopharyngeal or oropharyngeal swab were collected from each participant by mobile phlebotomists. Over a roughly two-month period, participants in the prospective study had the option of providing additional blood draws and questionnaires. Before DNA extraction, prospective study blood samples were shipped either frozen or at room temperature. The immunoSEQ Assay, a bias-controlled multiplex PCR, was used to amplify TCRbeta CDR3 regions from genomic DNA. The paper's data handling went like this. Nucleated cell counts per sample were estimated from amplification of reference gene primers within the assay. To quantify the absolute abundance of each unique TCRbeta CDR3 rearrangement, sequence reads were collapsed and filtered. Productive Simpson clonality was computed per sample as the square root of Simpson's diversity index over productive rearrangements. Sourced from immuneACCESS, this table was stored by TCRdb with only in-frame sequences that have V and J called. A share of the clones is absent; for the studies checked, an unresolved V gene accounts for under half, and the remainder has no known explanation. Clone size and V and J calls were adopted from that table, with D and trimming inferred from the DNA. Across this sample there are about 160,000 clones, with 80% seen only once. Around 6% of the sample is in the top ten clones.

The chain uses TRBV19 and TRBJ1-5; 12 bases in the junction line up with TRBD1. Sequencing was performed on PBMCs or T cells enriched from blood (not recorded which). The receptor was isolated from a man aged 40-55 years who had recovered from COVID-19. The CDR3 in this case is CASSPLKGTGGSQPQHF. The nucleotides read TGTGCCAGTAGTCCTTTGAAAGGGACAGGGGGCAGTCAGCCCCAGCATTTT.